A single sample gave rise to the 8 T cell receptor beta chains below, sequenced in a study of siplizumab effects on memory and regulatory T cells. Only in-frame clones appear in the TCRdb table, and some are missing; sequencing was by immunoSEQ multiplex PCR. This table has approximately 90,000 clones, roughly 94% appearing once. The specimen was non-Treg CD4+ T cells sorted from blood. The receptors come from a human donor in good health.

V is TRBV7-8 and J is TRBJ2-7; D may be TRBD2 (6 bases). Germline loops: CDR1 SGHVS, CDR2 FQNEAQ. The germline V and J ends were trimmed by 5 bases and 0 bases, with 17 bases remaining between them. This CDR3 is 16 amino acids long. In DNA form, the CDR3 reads TGTGCCAGCAGCCGCACTGGGACTGCGAGCTCCTACGAGCAGTACTTC. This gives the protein CASSRTGTASSYEQYF.

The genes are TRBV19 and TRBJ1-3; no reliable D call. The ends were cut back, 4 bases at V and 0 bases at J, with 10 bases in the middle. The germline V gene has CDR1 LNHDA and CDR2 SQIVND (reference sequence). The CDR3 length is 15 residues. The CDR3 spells CASSNPVSSGNTIYF. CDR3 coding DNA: TGTGCCAGTAGTAACCCGGTGAGCTCTGGAAACACCATATATTTT. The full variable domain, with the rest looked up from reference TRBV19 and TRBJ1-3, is DGGITQSPKYLFRKEGQNVTLSCEQNLNHDAMYWYRQDPGQGLRLIYYSQIVNDFQKGDIAEGYSVSREKKESFPLTVTSAQKNPTAFYLCASSNPVSSGNTIYFGEGSWLTVV.

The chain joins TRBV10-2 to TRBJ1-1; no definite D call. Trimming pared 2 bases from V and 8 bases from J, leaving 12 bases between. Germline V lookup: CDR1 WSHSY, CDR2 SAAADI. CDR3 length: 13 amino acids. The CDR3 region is CASSETKWNEAFF. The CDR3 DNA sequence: TGCGCCAGCAGTGAGACAAAATGGAACGAAGCTTTCTTT.

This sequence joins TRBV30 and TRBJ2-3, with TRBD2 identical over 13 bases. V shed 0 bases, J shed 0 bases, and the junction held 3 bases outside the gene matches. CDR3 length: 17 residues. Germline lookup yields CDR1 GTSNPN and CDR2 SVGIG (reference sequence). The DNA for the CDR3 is TGTGCCTGGAGTGTAAAACTAGCGGGAGGGAGCACAGATACGCAGTATTTT. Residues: CAWSVKLAGGSTDTQYF.

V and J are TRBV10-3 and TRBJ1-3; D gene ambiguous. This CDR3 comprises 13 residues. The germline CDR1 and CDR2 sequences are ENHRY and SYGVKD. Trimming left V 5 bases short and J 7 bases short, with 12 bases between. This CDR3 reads CAISYSLTNTIYF. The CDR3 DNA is TGTGCCATCAGTTATTCCCTTACGAACACCATATATTTT.

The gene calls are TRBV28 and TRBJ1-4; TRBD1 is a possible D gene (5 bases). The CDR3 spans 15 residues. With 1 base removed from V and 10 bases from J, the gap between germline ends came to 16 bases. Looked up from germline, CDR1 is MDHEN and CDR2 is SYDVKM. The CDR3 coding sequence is TGTGCCAGCAGTTTATCGTCCAGGGAATTTGGAAAACTGTTTTTT. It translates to CASSLSSREFGKLFF. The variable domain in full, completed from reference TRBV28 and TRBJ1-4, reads DVKVTQSSRYLVKRTGEKVFLECVQDMDHENMFWYRQDPGLGLRLIYFSYDVKMKEKGDIPEGYSVSREKKERFSLILESASTNQTSMYLCASSLSSREFGKLFFGSGTQLSVL.

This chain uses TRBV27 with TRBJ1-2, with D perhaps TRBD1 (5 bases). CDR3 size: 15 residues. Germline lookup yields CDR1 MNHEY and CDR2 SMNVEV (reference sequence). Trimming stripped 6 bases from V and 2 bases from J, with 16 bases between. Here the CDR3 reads CASRTIGTDNYGYTF. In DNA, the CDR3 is TGTGCCAGCAGGACAATCGGGACCGACAACTATGGCTACACCTTC.

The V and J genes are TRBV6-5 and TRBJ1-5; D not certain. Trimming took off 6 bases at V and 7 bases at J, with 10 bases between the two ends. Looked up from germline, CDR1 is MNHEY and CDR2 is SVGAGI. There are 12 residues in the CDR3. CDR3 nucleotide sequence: TGTGCCAGCAGCGGCGCAGGACAGCCCCAGCATTTT. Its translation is CASSGAGQPQHF.